This T cell receptor beta chain was sequenced for a study of blood T cells in healthy people across ages. Broader study findings: Estimated diversity that came from one million T cells was considered an underestimate.

Peripheral blood, roughly 9.3 milliliters per donor, was collected. This clonotype turned up a few times. The antigen is unknown. Alongside a J-beta primer mix, a sample-barcoded 5' primer served in a second PCR lasting roughly 6 to 11 cycles. Through a template-switch adaptor with 12 random nucleotides, each cDNA molecule received a tag. TCRdb reprocessed the 5' RACE reads with MiXCR, giving one entry per CDR3 protein. The sample comprises about 670,000 distinct CDR3 sequences, approximately 40% of which are singletons, and around 30% rests with the top ten. The origin of this receptor is a man older than 75 in good health. Sequencing input: blood.

The CDR3 here is CSARDGDRGRYEQYF. For the CDR3, the DNA is TGCAGTGCTAGAGATGGAGACAGGGGTCGTTACGAGCAGTACTTC. This chain connects TRBV20-1 to TRBJ2-7, with 8 bases aligning to TRBD1. The CDR3 contains 15 residues. J was trimmed by 4 bases and V by 0 bases; bases with no gene match: 8. CDR1 is DFQATT and CDR2 is SNEGSKA in the germline V gene (reference sequence).